This T cell receptor (beta chain) appears in the sequencing data of a study of CD8+CD57+ T cells in acquired aplastic anemia. Study results and limitations: A set of twenty-nine CD8+ CDR3 sequences was shared between patients and controls, and these sequences appeared highly expressed in patients. No significant patient-versus-control difference appeared in CD8+ Simpson's diversity.

Genomic DNA, serving as template, underwent TCR beta VDJ and CDR3 profiling. TCRdb processed the reads anew with MiXCR; each CDR3 protein has one entry. Of a few hundred thousand distinct CDR3 sequences in the sample, approximately 33% were seen once. Sequencing was done on patients that had shown CD8+CD57+ cell expansion by flow cytometry. The study sampled blood from patients who had received no therapy. The CDR3 sequence is 14 residues long. CDR1 and CDR2 from the germline V gene are DFQATT and SNEGSKA (reference sequence). V lost 6 bases to trimming and J lost 8 bases; unmatched junction nucleotides: 7. This clonotype has a handful of counts. Its antigen is currently unknown.

Specimen: sorted CD4+, CD8+, or CD8+CD57+ T cells (not recorded which) from PBMCs. The origin of this receptor is a human donor with aplastic anemia. The chain has TRBV20-1 and TRBJ2-1, with 13 bases fitting TRBD2. CDR3 sequence reads: CSAGGLAGLYEQFF. The CDR3, as DNA: TGCAGTGCGGGGGGACTAGCGGGACTCTATGAGCAGTTCTTC.